This record looks at one T cell receptor (beta chain) sequence and its context. As yet, its antigen is unknown. Germline V gene data show CDR1 as MRHNA and CDR2 as SNTAGT. The CDR3 is 14 residues long. The V end lost 7 bases, the J end lost 6 bases, and 15 bases lay between the germline ends. The data were obtained in a study of lymphopenia after photon versus proton radiotherapy. Profiling relied on immunoSEQ multiplex PCR, and the TCRdb table lists in-frame clones only, not all of them. The sample lists under 75,000 clones; about 90% were seen once. Notes on the study in general: Under photons, naive T cells and diversity fell while effector/memory populations rose. After lymphocyte nadir, photon-treated repertoires showed oligoclonal expansion, especially CD8+ Temra. Post-nadir TCR diversity decline inversely tracked overall survival among those who died.

The source is a woman aged 40 to 55 with cholangiocarcinoma. Sequenced material: peripheral blood, taken from a patient treated with photon-based radiotherapy. The V gene is TRBV6-4, the J gene TRBJ1-4, with D hard to call. CDR3 DNA sequence: TGTGCCAGCAATCGAGGGAAAGCAGATGAAAAACTGTTTTTT. As protein: CASNRGKADEKLFF.